Included here is one T cell receptor beta chain sequence, with context. In the study's own analysis: Cell counts per sample came from amplifying reference gene primers. Profiling relied on immunoSEQ multiplex PCR, and the TCRdb table lists in-frame clones only, not all of them. V and J calls and clone size are given by that table; D and trimming were obtained from the DNA. The table shows some 310,000 clones, with nearly 90% occurring only once. There are 15 residues in the CDR3. In germline, CDR1 is LNHDA, CDR2 SQIVND (reference sequence). V was pared by 1 base and J by 0 bases, with 7 bases between. The sample originates from a study of blood T cell repertoires in COVID-19. About the study: The samples span acute and convalescent COVID-19 from the United States, Italy and Spain. The analysed material was cDNA or gDNA that came from T cells, B-cell-depleted T cells, or PBMCs.

This sequence was found in a woman between 40 and 55 years old with COVID-19, enrolled during active disease. The source material was peripheral blood. V gene TRBV19 combines with J gene TRBJ1-5; tentative D call: TRBD1 (5 bases). The CDR3 region has the DNA TGTGCCAGTAGTATAGTTCAGGGTAGCAATCAGCCCCAGCATTTT. Its translation is CASSIVQGSNQPQHF.